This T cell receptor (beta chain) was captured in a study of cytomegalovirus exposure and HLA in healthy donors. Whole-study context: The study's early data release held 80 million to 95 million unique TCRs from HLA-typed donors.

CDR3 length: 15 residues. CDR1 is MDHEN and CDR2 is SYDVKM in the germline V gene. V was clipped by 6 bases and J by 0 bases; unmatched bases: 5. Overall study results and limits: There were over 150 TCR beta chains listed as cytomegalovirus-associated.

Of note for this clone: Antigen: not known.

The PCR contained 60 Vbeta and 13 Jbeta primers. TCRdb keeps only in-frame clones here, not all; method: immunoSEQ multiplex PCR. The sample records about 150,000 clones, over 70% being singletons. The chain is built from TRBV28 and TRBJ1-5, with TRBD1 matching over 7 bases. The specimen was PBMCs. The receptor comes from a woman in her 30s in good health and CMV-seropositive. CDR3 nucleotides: TGTGCCAGCAGCCGAGACAGGGTTAGCAATCAGCCCCAGCATTTT. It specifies CASSRDRVSNQPQHF.